The clone carrying this TCR beta chain was counted at least ten times. Its antigen is unidentified. Template-switch 5'RACE cDNA synthesis added a 10-nucleotide unique molecular identifier. Each CDR3 protein gets one entry after TCRdb re-called the 5' RACE reads with MiXCR. The table includes 55,000 to 65,000 distinct CDR3 sequences, more than 8% detected once. Time point described: longitudinal time-point 2. Unsorted libraries used 2 million PBMCs kept at -80 degrees C. This sample is drawn from a study of neurological immune-mediated disorders. Study results and limitations: While HTLV-1-associated myelopathy showed the greatest TCR clonal expansion, multiple sclerosis showed the least, falling below healthy controls. No CDR3 amino acid sequences recurred among expanded clones across subjects, suggesting private repertoires in all groups.

This CDR3 region has 11 residues. V was pared by 8 bases and J by 6 bases, with 11 bases between. Germline loops: CDR1 MDHEN, CDR2 SYDVKM. The sequenced sample consisted of PBMCs. The chain employs TRBV28 and TRBJ2-7; no clear D. The TCR comes from a man in his thirties or forties in good health. Written as DNA, the CDR3 is TGTGCCAGCGCCGTTTTTGGCGAGCAGTACTTC. Its protein is CASAVFGEQYF. The whole variable domain, remainder taken from reference TRBV28 and TRBJ2-7, is DVKVTQSSRYLVKRTGEKVFLECVQDMDHENMFWYRQDPGLGLRLIYFSYDVKMKEKGDIPEGYSVSREKKERFSLILESASTNQTSMYLCASAVFGEQYFGPGTRLTVT.